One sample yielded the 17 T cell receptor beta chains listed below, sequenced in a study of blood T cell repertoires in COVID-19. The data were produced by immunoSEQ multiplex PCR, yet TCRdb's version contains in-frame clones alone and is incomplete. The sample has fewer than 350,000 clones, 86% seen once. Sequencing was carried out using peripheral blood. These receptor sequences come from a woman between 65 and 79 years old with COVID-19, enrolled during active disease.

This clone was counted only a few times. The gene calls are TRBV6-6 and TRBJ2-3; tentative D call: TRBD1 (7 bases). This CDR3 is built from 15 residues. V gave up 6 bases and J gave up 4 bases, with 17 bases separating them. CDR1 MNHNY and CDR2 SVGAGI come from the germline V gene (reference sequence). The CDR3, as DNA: TGTGCCAGCAGCTACGAGGGACAGCGGGCAGATACGCAGTATTTT. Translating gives CASSYEGQRADTQYF.

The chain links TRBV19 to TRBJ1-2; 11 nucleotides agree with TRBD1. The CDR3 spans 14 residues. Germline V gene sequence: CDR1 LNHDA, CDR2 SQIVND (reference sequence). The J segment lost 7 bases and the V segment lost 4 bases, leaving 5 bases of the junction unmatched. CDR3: CASSRTGGNVGYTF. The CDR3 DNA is TGTGCCAGTAGTAGGACAGGGGGCAATGTTGGCTACACCTTC. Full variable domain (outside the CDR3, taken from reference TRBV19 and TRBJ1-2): DGGITQSPKYLFRKEGQNVTLSCEQNLNHDAMYWYRQDPGQGLRLIYYSQIVNDFQKGDIAEGYSVSREKKESFPLTVTSAQKNPTAFYLCASSRTGGNVGYTFGSGTRLTVV.

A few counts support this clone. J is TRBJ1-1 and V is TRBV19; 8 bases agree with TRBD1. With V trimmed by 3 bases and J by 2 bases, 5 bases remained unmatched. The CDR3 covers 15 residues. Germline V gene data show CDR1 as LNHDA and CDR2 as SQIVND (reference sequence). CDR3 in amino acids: CASSIGTGQNTEAFF. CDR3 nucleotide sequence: TGTGCCAGTAGTATTGGGACAGGCCAAAACACTGAAGCTTTCTTT.

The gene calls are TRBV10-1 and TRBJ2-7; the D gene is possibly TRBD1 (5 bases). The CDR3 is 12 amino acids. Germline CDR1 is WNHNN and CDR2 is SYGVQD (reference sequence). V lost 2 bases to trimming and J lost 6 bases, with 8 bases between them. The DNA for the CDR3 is TGCGCCAGCAGTGAGCAGGGTGGCGAGCAGTACTTC. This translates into CASSEQGGEQYF.

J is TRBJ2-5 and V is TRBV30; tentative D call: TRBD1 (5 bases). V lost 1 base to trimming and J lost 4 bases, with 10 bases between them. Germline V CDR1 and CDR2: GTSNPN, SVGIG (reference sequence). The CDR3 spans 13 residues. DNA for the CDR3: TGTGCCTGGAGTGGACAGCCCCGAGAGACCCAGTACTTC. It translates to CAWSGQPRETQYF.

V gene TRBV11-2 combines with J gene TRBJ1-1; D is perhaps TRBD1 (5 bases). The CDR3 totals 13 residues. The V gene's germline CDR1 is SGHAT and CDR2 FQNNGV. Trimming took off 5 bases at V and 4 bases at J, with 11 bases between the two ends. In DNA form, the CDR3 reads TGTGCCAGCAGCCCAACAGGTAGCACTGAAGCTTTCTTT. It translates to CASSPTGSTEAFF.

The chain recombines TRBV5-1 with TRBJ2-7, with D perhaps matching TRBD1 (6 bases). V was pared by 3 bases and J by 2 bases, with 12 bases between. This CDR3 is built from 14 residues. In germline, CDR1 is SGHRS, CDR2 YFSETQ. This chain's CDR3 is CASSSGQKAYEQYF. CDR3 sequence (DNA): TGCGCCAGCAGCTCCGGACAGAAGGCCTACGAGCAGTACTTC.

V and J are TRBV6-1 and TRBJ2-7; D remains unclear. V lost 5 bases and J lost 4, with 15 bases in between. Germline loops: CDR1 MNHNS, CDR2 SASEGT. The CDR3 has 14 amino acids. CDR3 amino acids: CASSLYSSPYEQYF. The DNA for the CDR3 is TGTGCCAGCAGTCTATACAGCAGCCCTTACGAGCAGTACTTC.

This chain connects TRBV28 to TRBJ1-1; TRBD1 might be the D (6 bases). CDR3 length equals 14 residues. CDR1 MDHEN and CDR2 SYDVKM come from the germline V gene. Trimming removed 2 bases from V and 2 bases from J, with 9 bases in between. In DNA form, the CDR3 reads TGTGCCAGCAGTTTAGGGGGCCCAAACACTGAAGCTTTCTTT. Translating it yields CASSLGGPNTEAFF. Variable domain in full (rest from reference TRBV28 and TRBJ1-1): DVKVTQSSRYLVKRTGEKVFLECVQDMDHENMFWYRQDPGLGLRLIYFSYDVKMKEKGDIPEGYSVSREKKERFSLILESASTNQTSMYLCASSLGGPNTEAFFGQGTRLTVV.

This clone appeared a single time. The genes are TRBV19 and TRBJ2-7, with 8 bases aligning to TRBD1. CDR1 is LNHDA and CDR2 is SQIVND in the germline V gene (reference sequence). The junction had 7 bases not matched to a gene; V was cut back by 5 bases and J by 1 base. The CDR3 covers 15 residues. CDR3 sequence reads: CASSFQGQASYEQYF. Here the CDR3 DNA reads TGTGCCAGTAGTTTCCAGGGACAGGCTTCCTACGAGCAGTACTTC.

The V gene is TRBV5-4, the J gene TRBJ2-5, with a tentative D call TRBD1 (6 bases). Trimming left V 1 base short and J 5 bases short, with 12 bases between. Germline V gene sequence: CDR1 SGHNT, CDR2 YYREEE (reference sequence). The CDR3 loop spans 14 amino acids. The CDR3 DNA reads TGTGCCAGCAGCTTGCCAGGGGTCCCCGAGACCCAGTACTTC. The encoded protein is CASSLPGVPETQYF.

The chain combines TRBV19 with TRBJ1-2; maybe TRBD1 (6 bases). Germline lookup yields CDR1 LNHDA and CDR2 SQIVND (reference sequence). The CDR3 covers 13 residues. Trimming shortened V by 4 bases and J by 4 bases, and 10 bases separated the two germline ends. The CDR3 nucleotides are TGTGCCAGTAGTAATGGCAGGGGCTATGGCTACACCTTC. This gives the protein CASSNGRGYGYTF.

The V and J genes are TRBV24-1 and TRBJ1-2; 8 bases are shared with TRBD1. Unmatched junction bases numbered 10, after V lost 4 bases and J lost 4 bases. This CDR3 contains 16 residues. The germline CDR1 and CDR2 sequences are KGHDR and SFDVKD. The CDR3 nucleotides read TGTGCCACCAGTGACCCAATGACAGGGGAGGCCTATGGCTACACCTTC. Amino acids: CATSDPMTGEAYGYTF.

CDR3 coding DNA: TGTGCCAGCAGTTATATTTCTAGAGGGACAGATACGCAGTATTTT. The encoded protein is CASSYISRGTDTQYF. V gene TRBV6-2 or TRBV6-3 combines with J gene TRBJ2-3; D perhaps matches TRBD2 (5 bases). Germline V CDR1 and CDR2: MNHEY, SVGEGT. The CDR3 length is 15 residues. V lost 3 bases, J lost 3 bases, and 13 bases lay in between.

The CDR3, as DNA: TGCGCCAGCAGCACCCGGGACAGGCTCTACGAGCAGTACTTC. Translating gives CASSTRDRLYEQYF. The chain recombines TRBV5-1 with TRBJ2-7; TRBD1 matches at 8 bases. The V segment lost 4 bases and the J segment 3 bases; nucleotides outside the gene matches: 6. This CDR3 has 14 residues. In germline, CDR1 is SGHRS, CDR2 YFSETQ. Full variable domain (remainder filled in from reference TRBV5-1 and TRBJ2-7): KAGVTQTPRYLIKTRGQQVTLSCSPISGHRSVSWYQQTPGQGLQFLFEYFSETQRNKGNFPGRFSGRQFSNSRSEMNVSTLELGDSALYLCASSTRDRLYEQYFGPGTRLTVT.

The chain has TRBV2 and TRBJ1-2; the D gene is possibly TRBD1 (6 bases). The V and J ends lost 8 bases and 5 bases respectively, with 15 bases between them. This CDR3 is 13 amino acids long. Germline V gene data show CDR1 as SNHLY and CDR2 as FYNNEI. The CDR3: CASLRTESYGYTF. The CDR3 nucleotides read TGTGCCAGCCTACGGACAGAGTCTTATGGCTACACCTTC.

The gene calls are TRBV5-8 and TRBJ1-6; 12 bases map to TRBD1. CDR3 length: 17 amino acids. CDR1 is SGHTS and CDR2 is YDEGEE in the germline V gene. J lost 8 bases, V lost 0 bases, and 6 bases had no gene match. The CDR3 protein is CASSLGDRGRPYSPLHF. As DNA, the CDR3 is TGTGCCAGCAGCTTGGGGGACAGGGGGCGTCCTTATTCACCCCTCCACTTT.